This TCR beta chain was recovered during a study of blood T cell repertoires in COVID-19. Across the whole study: PBMCs, B-cell-depleted T cells, or T cells were the source of the cDNA or gDNA that made up the material.

In the source study's methods: Researchers report that nucleated cell counts were estimated from reference gene primer amplification. The protocol was immunoSEQ multiplex PCR, while the TCRdb copy is restricted to in-frame clones and leaves out a portion. The V and J calls and the clone size are those of that table, but D and trimming were determined from the DNA. The table includes 100,000 to 150,000 clones, approximately 80% detected once. This CDR3 has 13 amino acids. V lost 7 bases and J lost 4, with 13 bases in between. In germline, CDR1 is SGHVS, CDR2 FNYEAQ. The receptor was derived from an older man with acute or convalescent COVID-19. The rearrangement links TRBV7-6 to TRBJ1-1; TRBD1 is a possible D gene (6 bases). The sequencing sample was made of peripheral blood. CDR3 in amino acids: CASTPQGGTEAFF. CDR3 bases: TGTGCCAGCACTCCTCAAGGGGGCACTGAAGCTTTCTTT.